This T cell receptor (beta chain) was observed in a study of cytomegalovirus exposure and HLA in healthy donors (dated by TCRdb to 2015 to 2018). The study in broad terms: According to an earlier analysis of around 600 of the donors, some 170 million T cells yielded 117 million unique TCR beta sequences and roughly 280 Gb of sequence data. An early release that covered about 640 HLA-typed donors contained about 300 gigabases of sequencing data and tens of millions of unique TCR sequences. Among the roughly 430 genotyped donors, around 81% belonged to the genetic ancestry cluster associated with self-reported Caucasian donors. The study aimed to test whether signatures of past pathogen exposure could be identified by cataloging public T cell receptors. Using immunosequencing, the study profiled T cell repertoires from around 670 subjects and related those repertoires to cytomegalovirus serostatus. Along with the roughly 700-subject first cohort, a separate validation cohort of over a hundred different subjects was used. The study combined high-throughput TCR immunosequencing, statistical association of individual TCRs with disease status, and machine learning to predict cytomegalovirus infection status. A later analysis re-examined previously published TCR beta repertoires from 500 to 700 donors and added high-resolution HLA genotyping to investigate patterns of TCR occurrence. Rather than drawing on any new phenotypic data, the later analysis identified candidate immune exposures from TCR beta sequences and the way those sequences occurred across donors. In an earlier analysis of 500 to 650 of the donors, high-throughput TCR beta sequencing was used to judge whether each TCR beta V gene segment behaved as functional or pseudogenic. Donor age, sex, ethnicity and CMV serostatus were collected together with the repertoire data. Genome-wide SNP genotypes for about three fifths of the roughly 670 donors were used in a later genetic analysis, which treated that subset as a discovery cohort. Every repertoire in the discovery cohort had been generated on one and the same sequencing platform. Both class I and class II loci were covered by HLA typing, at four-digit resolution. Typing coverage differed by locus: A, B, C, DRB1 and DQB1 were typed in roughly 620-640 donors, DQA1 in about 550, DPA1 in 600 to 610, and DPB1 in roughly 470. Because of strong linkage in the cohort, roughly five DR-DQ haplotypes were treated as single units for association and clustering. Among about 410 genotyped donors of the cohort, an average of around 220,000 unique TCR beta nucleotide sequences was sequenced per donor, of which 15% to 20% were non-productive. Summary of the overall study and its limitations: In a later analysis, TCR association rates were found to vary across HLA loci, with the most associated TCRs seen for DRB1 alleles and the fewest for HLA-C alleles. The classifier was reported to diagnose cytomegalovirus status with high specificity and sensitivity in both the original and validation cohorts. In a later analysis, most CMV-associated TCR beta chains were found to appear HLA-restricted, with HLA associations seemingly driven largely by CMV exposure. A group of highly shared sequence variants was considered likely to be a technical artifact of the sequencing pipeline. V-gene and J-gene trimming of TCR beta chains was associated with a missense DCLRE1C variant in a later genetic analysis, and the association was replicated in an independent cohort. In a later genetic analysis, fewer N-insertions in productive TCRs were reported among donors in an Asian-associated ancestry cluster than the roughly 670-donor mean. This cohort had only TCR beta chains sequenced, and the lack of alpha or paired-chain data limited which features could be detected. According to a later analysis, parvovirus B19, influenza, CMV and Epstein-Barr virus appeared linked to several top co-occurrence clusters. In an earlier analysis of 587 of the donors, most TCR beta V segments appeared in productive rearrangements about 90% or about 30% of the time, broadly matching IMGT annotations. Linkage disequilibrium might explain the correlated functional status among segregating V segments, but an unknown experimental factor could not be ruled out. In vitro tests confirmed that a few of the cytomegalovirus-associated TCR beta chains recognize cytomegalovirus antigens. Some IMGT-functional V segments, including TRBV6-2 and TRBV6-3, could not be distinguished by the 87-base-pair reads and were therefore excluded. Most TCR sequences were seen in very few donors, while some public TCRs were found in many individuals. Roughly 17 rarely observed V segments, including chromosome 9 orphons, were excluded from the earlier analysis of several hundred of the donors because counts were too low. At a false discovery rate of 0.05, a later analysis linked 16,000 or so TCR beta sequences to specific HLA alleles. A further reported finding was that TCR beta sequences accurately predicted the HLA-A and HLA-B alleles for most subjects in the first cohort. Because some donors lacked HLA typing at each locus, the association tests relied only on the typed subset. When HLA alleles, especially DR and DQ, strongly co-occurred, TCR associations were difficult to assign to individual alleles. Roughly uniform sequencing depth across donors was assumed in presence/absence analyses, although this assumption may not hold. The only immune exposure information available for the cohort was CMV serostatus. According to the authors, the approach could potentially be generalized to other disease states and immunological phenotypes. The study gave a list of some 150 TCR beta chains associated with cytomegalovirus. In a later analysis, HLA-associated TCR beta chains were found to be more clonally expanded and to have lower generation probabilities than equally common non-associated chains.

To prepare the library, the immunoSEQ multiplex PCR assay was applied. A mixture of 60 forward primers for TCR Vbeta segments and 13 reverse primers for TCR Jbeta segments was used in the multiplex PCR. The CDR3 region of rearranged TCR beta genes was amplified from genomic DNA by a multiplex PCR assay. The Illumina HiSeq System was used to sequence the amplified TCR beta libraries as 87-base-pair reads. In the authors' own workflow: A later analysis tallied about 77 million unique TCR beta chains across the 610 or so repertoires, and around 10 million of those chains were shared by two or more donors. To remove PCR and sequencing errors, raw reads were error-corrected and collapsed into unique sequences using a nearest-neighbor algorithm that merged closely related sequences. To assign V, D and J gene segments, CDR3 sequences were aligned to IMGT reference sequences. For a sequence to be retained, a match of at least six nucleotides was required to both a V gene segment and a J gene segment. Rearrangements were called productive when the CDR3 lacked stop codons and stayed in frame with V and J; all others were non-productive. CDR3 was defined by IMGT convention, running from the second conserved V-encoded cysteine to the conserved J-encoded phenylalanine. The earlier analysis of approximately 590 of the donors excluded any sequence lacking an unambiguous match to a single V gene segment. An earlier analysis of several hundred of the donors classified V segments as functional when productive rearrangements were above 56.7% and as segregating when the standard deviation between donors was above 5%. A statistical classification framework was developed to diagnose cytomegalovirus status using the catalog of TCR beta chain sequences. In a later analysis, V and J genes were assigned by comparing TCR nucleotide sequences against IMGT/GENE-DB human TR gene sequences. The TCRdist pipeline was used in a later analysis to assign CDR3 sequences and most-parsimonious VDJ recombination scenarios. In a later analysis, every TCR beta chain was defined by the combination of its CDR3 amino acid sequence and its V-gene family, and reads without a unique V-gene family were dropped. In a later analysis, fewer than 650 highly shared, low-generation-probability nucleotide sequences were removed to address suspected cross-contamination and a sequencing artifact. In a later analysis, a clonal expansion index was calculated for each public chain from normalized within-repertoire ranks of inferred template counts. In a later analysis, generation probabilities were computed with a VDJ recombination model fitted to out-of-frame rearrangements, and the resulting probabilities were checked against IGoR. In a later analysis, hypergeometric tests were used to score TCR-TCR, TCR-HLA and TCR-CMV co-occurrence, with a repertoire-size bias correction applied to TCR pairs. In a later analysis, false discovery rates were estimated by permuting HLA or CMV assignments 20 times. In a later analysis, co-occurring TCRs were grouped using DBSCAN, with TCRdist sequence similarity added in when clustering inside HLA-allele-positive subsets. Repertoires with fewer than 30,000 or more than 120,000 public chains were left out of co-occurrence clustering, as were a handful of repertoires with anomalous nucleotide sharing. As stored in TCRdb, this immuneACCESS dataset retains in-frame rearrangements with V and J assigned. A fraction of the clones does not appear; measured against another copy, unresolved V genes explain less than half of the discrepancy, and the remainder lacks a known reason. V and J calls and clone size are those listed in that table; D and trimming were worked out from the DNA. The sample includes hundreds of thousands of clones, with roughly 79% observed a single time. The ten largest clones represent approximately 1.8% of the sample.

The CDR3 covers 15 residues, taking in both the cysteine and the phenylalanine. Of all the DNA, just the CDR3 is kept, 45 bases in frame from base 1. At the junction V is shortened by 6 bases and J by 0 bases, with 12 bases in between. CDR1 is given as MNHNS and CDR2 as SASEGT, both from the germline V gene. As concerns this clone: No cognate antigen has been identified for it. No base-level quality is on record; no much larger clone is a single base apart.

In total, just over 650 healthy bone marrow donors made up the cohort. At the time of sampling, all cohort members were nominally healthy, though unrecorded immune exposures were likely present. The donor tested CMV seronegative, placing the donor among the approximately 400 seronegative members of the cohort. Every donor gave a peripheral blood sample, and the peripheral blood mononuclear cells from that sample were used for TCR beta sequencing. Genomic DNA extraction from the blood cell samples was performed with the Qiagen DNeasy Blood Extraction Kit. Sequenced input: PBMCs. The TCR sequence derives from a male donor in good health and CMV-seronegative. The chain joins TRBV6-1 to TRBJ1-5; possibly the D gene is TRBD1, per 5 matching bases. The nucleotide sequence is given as TGTGCCAGCAGGGCACAGGTCTATAGCAATCAGCCCCAGCATTTT. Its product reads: CASRAQVYSNQPQHF.